The TCR beta chain under discussion was sequenced for a study of breast tumors, draining lymph nodes, adjacent tissues (dated by TCRdb to 2016 to 2018). Regarding the research as a whole: In breast cancer patients, the study compared the TCR beta repertoires of tumor, adjacent nontumor tissue and axillary lymph nodes. In human breast cancer, the study set out to assess how tumor, surrounding tissue and draining lymph node repertoires relate to one another and whether T cells might be exchanged between them. Broader findings and caveats from the paper: The data were judged consistent with most tumor T cells deriving from the lymph node and then expanding within tumor tissue. The conclusion that tumor T cells originate in lymph nodes was framed as consistent with a hypothesis rather than directly demonstrated. Tumor and nontumor tissue repertoires were found to be significantly more similar in luminal-like than in basal-like breast cancer. Tumor T-cell repertoires showed less diversity than lymph node repertoires and more diversity than nontumor tissue repertoires, and tumor T-cell repertoires showed preferential V and J gene usage.

About this clonotype: No antigen is known for it. No much larger clonotype is one base removed from it; base qualities were not supplied.

Sequencing used an Illumina HiSeq 2000. TCR beta chain libraries were generated through multiplex PCR amplification. High-throughput sequencing was used to analyze the amplified TCR beta chain products. The public reads were run again by TCRdb, first through fastp at Q25 and then through MiXCR, and only productive beta chains were kept. For every CDR3 protein sequence, its rows merge into one entry that carries the most common genes and DNA. The sample table lists approximately 210,000 distinct CDR3 sequences, about 32% of them with a count of one. The ten largest clonotypes hold roughly 1.5% of the sample. The axillary draining lymph nodes of breast cancer patients were the source of the lymph node samples. The clonotype comes from a female donor with breast cancer. Some clones in this sample may be carry-over from other donors' samples. The sample consisted of axillary lymph node tissue.

At the DNA level, the sequence is TGTGCCAGCAGCCCAGTTGGAGGTACCTCAAATGAGCAGTTCTTC. Translated, this gives CASSPVGGTSNEQFF. This chain is built from TRBV7-9 and TRBJ2-1; TRBD2 is a possible D gene, resting on 5 matching bases. The CDR3, cysteine through phenylalanine, is 15 amino acids long. The only DNA kept is the CDR3, 45 bases in frame from the first base. A distance of 18 bases separates the germline ends of V and J, which lose 5 bases and 7 bases respectively. The germline V gene (reference sequence) provides CDR1 SEHNR and CDR2 FQNEAQ.